The present entry profiles one TCR beta chain with its context. Distinct nucleotide sequences in the sample also encode this CDR3. The V and J ends lost 6 bases and 1 base respectively, with 4 bases between them. The V gene's germline CDR1 is MNHNY and CDR2 SVGAGI (reference sequence). The CDR3 loop spans 13 amino acids. The entry originates in a study of siplizumab effects on memory and regulatory T cells. Only in-frame clones appear in the TCRdb table, and some are missing; sequencing was by immunoSEQ multiplex PCR. The sample lists some 100,000 clones, about 96% occurring once. Sample: naive CD4+ T cells sorted from blood. J is TRBJ2-6 and V is TRBV6-6, with D unresolved. The receptor was isolated from a human donor in good health. DNA for the CDR3: TGTGCCAGCAGGGCTTCTGGGGCCAACGTCCTGACTTTC. Translated, it gives CASRASGANVLTF.